The entry below describes one T cell receptor beta chain. These data belong to a study of CD8+ T cells in alopecia areata. Study details: Tofacitinib was taken orally by treated patients, and the dose was 5 to 10 mg twice daily. The protocol delivered tofacitinib for 6 to 18 months, then withdrew it for 6 months.

V lost 3 bases and J 6 bases, leaving 18 bases between the germline ends. Germline CDR1 KGHSH, CDR2 LQKENI. The CDR3 extends over 15 amino acids. PBMCs yielded sorted CD4+ and CD8+ T cells. cDNA serving as the sequencing template came from extracted, reverse transcribed RNA. Profiled with immunoSEQ multiplex PCR; TCRdb holds only in-frame clones, not every one. The sample comprises 75,000 to 100,000 clones, 41% of which are singletons, and 1% to 1.5% rests with the top ten. This sequence joins TRBV18 and TRBJ2-7; possibly TRBD2 for D (6 bases). Specimen: CD4+ T cells sorted from blood. The TCR sequence derives from a human donor with alopecia areata. CDR3 DNA sequence: TGTGCCAGCTCACCTGGCCCGGGACTGGGCGCCGAGCAGTACTTC. Translated: CASSPGPGLGAEQYF.